The rows below give T cell receptor beta chains drawn from one sample of a study of CD8+CD57+ T cells in acquired aplastic anemia. TCRdb reprocessed the reads via MiXCR and lists one record per CDR3 protein. This table has some 180,000 distinct CDR3 sequences, roughly 60% appearing once. Sequencing was carried out using sorted CD4+, CD8+, or CD8+CD57+ T cells (not recorded which) from PBMCs. All receptors come from a human donor with aplastic anemia. Each CDR3 is given with its conserved first and last residue. The D gene is left open where the match is weak. Size tells how often a clone was seen (once, few, many) or the class of an expanded clone, and some rows leave it out.

d_gene: .; v_gene: TRBV5-8; abundance: many; j_gene: TRBJ1-1; CDR3nt: TGTGCCAGCAGCCTCGGGGAGGACACTGAAGCTTTCTTT; CDR3aa: CASSLGEDTEAFF
d_gene: TRBD1; v_gene: TRBV10-3; abundance: .; j_gene: TRBJ2-2; CDR3nt: TGTGCCGCCAAGACAGGGGCAGAAAACACCGGGGAGCTGTTTTTT; CDR3aa: CAAKTGAENTGELFF
d_gene: .; v_gene: TRBV30; abundance: many; j_gene: TRBJ1-2; CDR3nt: TGTGCCTGGAGCCCTGTAGGCTATGGCTACACCTTC; CDR3aa: CAWSPVGYGYTF
d_gene: .; v_gene: TRBV2; abundance: many; j_gene: TRBJ1-4; CDR3nt: TGTGCCAGCAGTGAAAGGGGTAATGAAAAACTGTTTTTT; CDR3aa: CASSERGNEKLFF
d_gene: TRBD2; v_gene: TRBV7-8; abundance: .; j_gene: TRBJ2-7; CDR3nt: TGTGCCAGCAGCTTAGCGGAACTAGCGGGAGGGGACTACGAGCAGTACTTC; CDR3aa: CASSLAELAGGDYEQYF
d_gene: .; v_gene: TRBV5-1; abundance: .; j_gene: TRBJ1-2; CDR3nt: TGCGCCAGCAGCTCGGCCCAGGGGTCTAACTATGGCTACACCTTC; CDR3aa: CASSSAQGSNYGYTF
d_gene: .; v_gene: TRBV6-7; abundance: .; j_gene: TRBJ2-7; CDR3nt: TGTGCCAGCAGAGATTCCGGGTATCCTCCCTACGAGCAGTACTTC; CDR3aa: CASRDSGYPPYEQYF
d_gene: .; v_gene: TRBV5-5; abundance: few; j_gene: TRBJ1-1; CDR3nt: TGTGCCAGCAGCCTGGAGGCGGGACTGAACACTGAAGCTTTCTTT; CDR3aa: CASSLEAGLNTEAFF
d_gene: .; v_gene: TRBV27; abundance: many; j_gene: TRBJ2-7; CDR3nt: TGTGCCAGCAGTTTAGGCAGGGCCGACGAGCAGTACTTC; CDR3aa: CASSLGRADEQYF
d_gene: .; v_gene: TRBV7-9; abundance: many; j_gene: TRBJ2-7; CDR3nt: TGTGCCAGCAGCTTTGGTTCCGAGCAGTACTTC; CDR3aa: CASSFGSEQYF
d_gene: .; v_gene: TRBV20-1; abundance: .; j_gene: TRBJ1-1; CDR3nt: TGCAGTCTGTATAACACACGGAACACTGAAGCTTTCTTT; CDR3aa: CSLYNTRNTEAFF
d_gene: .; v_gene: TRBV6-5; abundance: many; j_gene: TRBJ1-1; CDR3nt: TGTGCCAGCAGTTATATCAGGGGAGACACTGAAGCTTTCTTT; CDR3aa: CASSYIRGDTEAFF
d_gene: TRBD1; v_gene: TRBV7-9; abundance: .; j_gene: TRBJ2-7; CDR3nt: TGTGCCAGCAGTTTTTGGGACAGGGGCTCCTACGAGCAGTACTTC; CDR3aa: CASSFWDRGSYEQYF
d_gene: TRBD1; v_gene: TRBV20-1; abundance: few; j_gene: TRBJ2-7; CDR3nt: TGCAGTGCTAGTGGGGCAGGGGGCGGCGAGCAGTACTTC; CDR3aa: CSASGAGGGEQYF
d_gene: .; v_gene: TRBV29-1; abundance: .; j_gene: TRBJ2-5; CDR3nt: TGCAGCGCTGAGGGGGTCGGGCTTGGTTTTGAGACCCAGTACTTC; CDR3aa: CSAEGVGLGFETQYF
d_gene: .; v_gene: TRBV7-2; abundance: .; j_gene: TRBJ2-7; CDR3nt: TGTGCCAGCAGCTTGGGCGTGCGTGCCTGCGAGCAGTACTTC; CDR3aa: CASSLGVRACEQYF
d_gene: TRBD2; v_gene: TRBV4-2; abundance: .; j_gene: TRBJ2-3; CDR3nt: TGTGCCAGCAGCCTAGAGGGTCTAGCGGGGGGAAGCACAGATACGCAGTATTTT; CDR3aa: CASSLEGLAGGSTDTQYF
d_gene: .; v_gene: TRBV7-9; abundance: many; j_gene: TRBJ1-1; CDR3nt: TGTGCCAGCAGCTTAGCAGGGAAGGCTTTCTTT; CDR3aa: CASSLAGKAFF
d_gene: .; v_gene: TRBV7-8; abundance: many; j_gene: TRBJ1-1; CDR3nt: TGTGCCAGCAGCCCCCGTGGGGAGAACACTGAAGCTTTCTTT; CDR3aa: CASSPRGENTEAFF
d_gene: .; v_gene: TRBV24-1; abundance: many; j_gene: TRBJ1-2; CDR3nt: TGTGCCACCAGTGATGTTTCCGGGACCTACTATGGCTACACCTTC; CDR3aa: CATSDVSGTYYGYTF
d_gene: .; v_gene: TRBV10-3; abundance: .; j_gene: TRBJ1-2; CDR3nt: TGTGCCATCAGCGGGACCCATAGGACCTATGGCTACACCTTC; CDR3aa: CAISGTHRTYGYTF
d_gene: .; v_gene: TRBV4-2; abundance: many; j_gene: TRBJ1-6; CDR3nt: TGTGCCAGCAGCCCCATGACAGGATCACCCCTCCACTTT; CDR3aa: CASSPMTGSPLHF
d_gene: TRBD2; v_gene: TRBV7-9; abundance: .; j_gene: TRBJ2-5; CDR3nt: TGTGCCAGCAGCTTACTCGCGGGGGGCCGGGGAGAGACCCAGTACTTC; CDR3aa: CASSLLAGGRGETQYF
d_gene: TRBD1; v_gene: TRBV19; abundance: many; j_gene: TRBJ2-3; CDR3nt: TGTGCCAGTAGTACCACAGGGGGCAGTACGCAGTATTTT; CDR3aa: CASSTTGGSTQYF
d_gene: TRBD2; v_gene: TRBV20-1; abundance: .; j_gene: TRBJ2-7; CDR3nt: TGCAGTGCTAGCGAAGCGGGAGTGTCCTACGAGCAGTACTTC; CDR3aa: CSASEAGVSYEQYF
d_gene: .; v_gene: TRBV5-6; abundance: .; j_gene: TRBJ1-2; CDR3nt: TGTGCCAGCAGCCTTCGGTATGGCTACACCTTC; CDR3aa: CASSLRYGYTF
d_gene: .; v_gene: TRBV20-1; abundance: .; j_gene: TRBJ1-2; CDR3nt: TGCAGTGCTAGCCCTCAGGAGAACTATGGCTACACCTTC; CDR3aa: CSASPQENYGYTF
d_gene: .; v_gene: TRBV7-6; abundance: many; j_gene: TRBJ2-5; CDR3nt: TGTGCCAGCGGTTTGGAGACCCAGTACTTC; CDR3aa: CASGLETQYF
d_gene: TRBD1; v_gene: TRBV12-3/TRBV12-4; abundance: .; j_gene: TRBJ2-5; CDR3nt: TGTGCCAGCAGTTTAGCTTCCCATGGCTACGGACAGGGAAAAGAGACCCAGTACTTC; CDR3aa: CASSLASHGYGQGKETQYF
d_gene: .; v_gene: TRBV2; abundance: .; j_gene: TRBJ1-5; CDR3nt: TGTGCCAGCAGTCAGGACCCCCAAGGACAGCCCCAGCATTTT; CDR3aa: CASSQDPQGQPQHF
d_gene: .; v_gene: TRBV15; abundance: few; j_gene: TRBJ2-2; CDR3nt: TGTGCCACCAGTTTCGGGCCAGACACCGGGGAGCTGTTTTTT; CDR3aa: CATSFGPDTGELFF
d_gene: TRBD2; v_gene: TRBV7-9; abundance: .; j_gene: TRBJ2-3; CDR3nt: TGTGCCAGCAGCTTTAGCGGGACCGGGGGAGATACGCAGTATTTT; CDR3aa: CASSFSGTGGDTQYF
d_gene: .; v_gene: TRBV20-1; abundance: .; j_gene: TRBJ2-5; CDR3nt: TGCAGTGCTATAGAGGACCTGATGGGAGAGACCCAGTACTTC; CDR3aa: CSAIEDLMGETQYF